Following are 25 T cell receptor beta chains from one sample sequenced in a study of blood T cells in healthy people across ages. The use of a sample-barcoded 5' primer and a J-beta primer mix characterized a second PCR of about 7 to 12 cycles. TCRdb called the 5' RACE reads again in MiXCR, with one record for every CDR3 protein. The sample contains 790,000 or so distinct CDR3 sequences, about 42% of which appear only once. The sequenced material came from blood. The source of these receptors is a man older than 75 in good health.

The V gene is TRBV12-3 or TRBV12-4, the J gene TRBJ2-5, with D possibly TRBD1 on 5 matching bases. This CDR3 has 13 amino acids. V lost 6 bases to trimming and J lost 2 bases, with 10 bases between them. The CDR3 DNA follows: TGTGCCAGCAGGGGGCGGAATCAAGAGACCCAGTACTTC. It is translated as CASRGRNQETQYF.

The rearrangement links TRBV20-1 to TRBJ2-3, with 16 bases that match TRBD2. J gave up 5 bases and V 6 bases, and 11 bases lay outside the gene matches. This CDR3 comprises 17 residues. The germline V gene encodes CDR1 DFQATT and CDR2 SNEGSKA (reference sequence). DNA of the CDR3: TGCAGTGCCGACGGGACTAGCGGGAGGGTCCGGGGAGATACGCAGTATTTT. Encoded protein: CSADGTSGRVRGDTQYF.

The chain joins TRBV28 to TRBJ2-7; 9 bases agree with TRBD2. Germline assignment: CDR1 MDHEN and CDR2 SYDVKM. The CDR3 is made up of 14 amino acids. V lost 4 bases, J lost 4 bases, and 5 bases stayed unmatched. The CDR3 is CASSYGLATYEQYF. Here the CDR3 DNA reads TGTGCCAGCAGTTACGGACTAGCGACGTACGAGCAGTACTTC.

This chain connects TRBV4-1 to TRBJ2-1; TRBD1 matches 10 bases. Germline V lookup: CDR1 MGHRA, CDR2 YSYEKL. Trimming cost V 4 bases and J 10 bases; bases outside gene matches: 10. The CDR3 sequence is 15 residues long. The CDR3 loop is CASSLKGQGIYEQFF. The CDR3 DNA is TGCGCCAGCAGCCTTAAGGGACAGGGGATCTACGAGCAGTTCTTC.

This clonotype was counted between two and nine times. CDR3 sequence: CASSLRSWGLAGAISGETQYF. CDR3 nucleotide sequence: TGTGCCAGCAGCTTACGGTCTTGGGGTCTAGCGGGAGCTATATCCGGAGAGACCCAGTACTTC. V usage is TRBV11-2 and J usage is TRBJ2-5; TRBD2 matches 10 bases. The length of the CDR3 is 21 residues. Trimming took 2 bases from V and 4 from J; bases not matched to a gene: 22. CDR1 SGHAT and CDR2 FQNNGV come from the germline V gene.

The chain uses TRBV20-1 and TRBJ2-7; 10 bases match TRBD2. The CDR3 is made up of 18 amino acids. Germline assignment: CDR1 DFQATT and CDR2 SNEGSKA (reference sequence). Trimming took 0 bases from V and 0 from J; bases not matched to a gene: 11. CDR3 DNA sequence: TGCAGTGCTAGAGATCCCGGACTAGCGGACCCTAGCTCCTACGAGCAGTACTTC. The encoded protein is CSARDPGLADPSSYEQYF.

The chain is built from TRBV4-3 and TRBJ1-2; the D is unclear. Per germline, CDR1 LGHNA and CDR2 YSLEER. The V and J ends lost 0 bases and 10 bases respectively, with 18 bases between them. This CDR3 has 15 residues. This CDR3 is CASSQDLAGWGDYTF. CDR3 DNA: TGCGCCAGCAGCCAAGATCTGGCGGGATGGGGTGACTACACCTTC.

J is TRBJ2-3 and V is TRBV20-1; D may correspond to TRBD1 or TRBD2 (5 bases each). The germline V gene has CDR1 DFQATT and CDR2 SNEGSKA (reference sequence). The CDR3 is 15 amino acids. Deletions cut 4 bases from V and 0 bases from J, with 14 bases between. The CDR3 region is CSATPGTDSTDTQYF. The DNA for the CDR3 is TGCAGTGCTACCCCCGGGACGGACAGCACAGATACGCAGTATTTT.

This CDR3 is CAWRGGLAGDNEQFF. CDR3 coding DNA: TGTGCCTGGAGGGGTGGGCTAGCGGGAGACAATGAGCAGTTCTTC. The chain joins TRBV30 to TRBJ2-1; TRBD2 matches 10 bases. J gave up 5 bases and V 3 bases, and 7 bases lay outside the gene matches. In germline, CDR1 is GTSNPN, CDR2 SVGIG (reference sequence). This CDR3 has 15 residues. Drawing the rest from reference TRBV30 and TRBJ2-1, the complete variable domain is SQTIHQWPATLVQPVGSPLSLECTVEGTSNPNLYWYRQAAGRGLQLLFYSVGIGQISSEVPQNLSASRPQDRQFILSSKKLLLSDSGFYLCAWRGGLAGDNEQFFGPGTRLTVL.

This clonotype occurred a few times. The V call is TRBV24-1, the J call TRBJ2-1, with 7 bases that match TRBD2. Trimming at V came to 6 bases and at J to 7 bases, leaving 11 bases not matched to a gene. This CDR3 region has 15 residues. Germline V lookup: CDR1 KGHDR, CDR2 SFDVKD. Written as DNA, the CDR3 is TGTGCCACCAGTCCTACTATTGGGACTACTAATGAGCAGTTCTTC. Residues: CATSPTIGTTNEQFF.

The chain combines TRBV7-8 with TRBJ2-7; 7 nucleotides match TRBD1. Germline V gives CDR1 SGHVS, CDR2 FQNEAQ. The CDR3 totals 15 residues. V lost 1 base to trimming and J lost 2 bases; unmatched junction nucleotides: 5. Written as DNA, the CDR3 is TGTGCCAGCAGCTTAGGGGCAGGGGGAGCCTACGAGCAGTACTTC. Translating gives CASSLGAGGAYEQYF.

The chain uses TRBV4-2 and TRBJ2-1; D possibly corresponds to TRBD1 (6 bases). Germline assignment: CDR1 LGHNA and CDR2 YNFKEQ. Trimming removed 0 bases from V and 6 bases from J, with 12 bases in between. The length of the CDR3 is 15 residues. This CDR3 reads CASSQEGLGGNEQFF. CDR3 DNA: TGTGCCAGCAGCCAAGAAGGGCTAGGGGGCAATGAGCAGTTCTTC.

The table lists this clonotype with a few counts. A clone one base away is much larger, so this may be a read error. V is TRBV11-3 and J is TRBJ2-7; D gene ambiguous. The better agreement between TRBJ2-5 and the DNA end casts doubt on the J call. CDR1 is SGHNT, CDR2 YENEEA, per germline. This CDR3 has 13 amino acids. The CDR3, as DNA: TGTGCCAGCAGCTTTCAGGAGCAAGAGACCCAGTACTTC. It specifies CASSFQEQETQYF.

The rearrangement links TRBV29-1 to TRBJ2-1; maybe TRBD2 (5 bases). The length of the CDR3 is 12 residues. Germline CDR1 and CDR2: SQVTM and ANQGSEA. V shed 4 bases and J shed 4 bases, with 8 bases lying between them. The CDR3 coding sequence is TGCAGCGTTGTTGGAGGTTACAATGAGCAGTTCTTC. It specifies CSVVGGYNEQFF.

This chain uses TRBV4-3 with TRBJ1-4; D is unresolved. Per germline, CDR1 LGHNA and CDR2 YSLEER. The CDR3 covers 16 residues. Trimming stripped 0 bases from V and 0 bases from J, with 8 bases between. The CDR3 DNA reads TGCGCCAGCAGCCAAGATTGGAGGGCAACTAATGAAAAACTGTTTTTT. Amino acid sequence: CASSQDWRATNEKLFF.

V is TRBV6-1 and J is TRBJ2-7; D gene unclear. Trimming removed 3 bases from V and 7 bases from J, with 13 bases in between. Germline V gives CDR1 MNHNS, CDR2 SASEGT. CDR3 length: 13 residues. CDR3 coding DNA: TGTGCCAGCAGTGACGATCCAGGTGATGAGCAGTACTTC. Translating it yields CASSDDPGDEQYF.

The chain employs TRBV10-3 and TRBJ2-5; 7 nucleotides align to TRBD2. The CDR3 sequence is 14 residues long. V shed 2 bases, J shed 11 bases, and the junction held 11 bases outside the gene matches. Germline V gene sequence: CDR1 ENHRY, CDR2 SYGVKD. The CDR3 here is CAISEERGYNEQYF. CDR3 sequence (DNA): TGTGCCATCAGTGAGGAGCGGGGATACAATGAGCAGTACTTC.

V and J are TRBV7-3 and TRBJ2-6; no clear D gene. V gave up 5 bases and J gave up 2 bases, with 13 bases separating them. Germline V gene data show CDR1 as SGHTA and CDR2 as FQGTGA. The CDR3 is made up of 16 amino acids. Here the CDR3 reads CASSGPGVAGANVLTF. The CDR3 DNA is TGTGCCAGCAGCGGACCCGGAGTTGCTGGGGCCAACGTCCTGACTTTC. Full variable domain (rest looked up from reference TRBV7-3 and TRBJ2-6): GAGVSQTPSNKVTEKGKYVELRCDPISGHTALYWYRQSLGQGPEFLIYFQGTGAADDSGLPNDRFFAVRPEGSVSTLKIQRTERGDSAVYLCASSGPGVAGANVLTFGAGSRLTVL.

The table lists this clonotype with a count of one. The chain has TRBV12-3 or TRBV12-4 and TRBJ2-5; 7 bases align to TRBD1. The CDR3 has 15 amino acids. The ends lost 5 bases at V and 2 bases at J; junction bases unmatched: 8. CDR3 sequence: CASSLWDSEQETQYF. The CDR3 DNA reads TGTGCCAGCAGTCTATGGGACAGCGAGCAAGAGACCCAGTACTTC.

The chain carries TRBV27 and TRBJ1-2, with a possible D match to TRBD1 (5 bases). Germline CDR1 MNHEY, CDR2 SMNVEV (reference sequence). Between the trimmed V and J ends, which lost 7 bases and 5 bases, there was a span of 14 bases. The length of the CDR3 is 13 residues. As DNA, the CDR3 is TGTGCCAGCACCGGCAGGGAGGGATATGGCTACACCTTC. It codes for CASTGREGYGYTF.

About this clonotype itself: At one of its ends the junction is not consistent with the germline gene, which may arise from a read error. The chain uses TRBV4-3 and TRBJ2-1; D tentatively reads TRBD1 or TRBD2 (5 bases each). The CDR3 contains 15 residues. Per the germline V gene, CDR1 is LGHNA and CDR2 is YSLEER. CDR3 amino acids: CASSQERGSCNEQFF. The CDR3 region has the DNA TGCGCCAGCAGCCAAGAGAGGGGCTCCTGCAATGAGCAGTTCTTC.

This rearrangement joins TRBV12-3 or TRBV12-4 to TRBJ2-5; TRBD2 matches 10 bases. The V segment lost 5 bases and the J segment 2 bases; nucleotides outside the gene matches: 5. The CDR3 is 15 amino acids. The CDR3 loop reads CASSGTSVLQETQYF. The CDR3 DNA reads TGTGCCAGCAGTGGGACTAGCGTACTTCAAGAGACCCAGTACTTC.

V gene TRBV29-1 combines with J gene TRBJ1-2; TRBD1 matches 9 bases. The CDR3 is made up of 13 amino acids. With 5 bases clipped from V and 8 bases from J, the junction kept 9 bases outside the gene matches. The germline V gene has CDR1 SQVTM and CDR2 ANQGSEA. CDR3 DNA: TGCAGCGTTTACCAAAATACAGGGGGCGGCTACACCTTC. Amino acids: CSVYQNTGGGYTF.

The rearrangement uses TRBV11-2 and TRBJ2-7; weak D call: TRBD1 (6 bases). The CDR3 spans 16 residues. V was cut by 0 bases and J by 6 bases, with 18 bases left in between. Per germline, CDR1 SGHAT and CDR2 FQNNGV. The CDR3 nucleotides read TGTGCCAGCAGCTTAGAGAGGCGCGCCAGGGGATCCGAGCAGTACTTC. This codes for CASSLERRARGSEQYF.

This chain joins TRBV12-3 or TRBV12-4 and TRBJ2-5; D may be TRBD1 (6 bases). V dropped 0 bases and J dropped 5 bases, with 16 bases sitting between them. The CDR3 length is 16 residues. The CDR3 loop reads CASSLANREGTETQYF. For the CDR3, the DNA is TGTGCCAGCAGTTTAGCCAACAGGGAAGGCACGGAGACCCAGTACTTC.